The 10 T cell receptor beta chains reported below all come from one sample, sequenced in a study of blood T cell repertoires in COVID-19. The data were produced by immunoSEQ multiplex PCR, yet TCRdb's version contains in-frame clones alone and is incomplete. The sample holds about 14,000 clones, 87% seen once. Specimen: peripheral blood. These receptor sequences come from a human donor with active COVID-19. The donor label of this sample is uncertain.

This chain links TRBV28 with TRBJ2-7; 7 bases line up with TRBD1. The germline gives CDR1 MDHEN, CDR2 SYDVKM. The CDR3 covers 14 residues. V was clipped by 5 bases and J by 2 bases; unmatched bases: 6. The CDR3 DNA reads TGTGCCAGCAGTCTACCCGGGACAGCCTACGAGCAGTACTTC. This codes for CASSLPGTAYEQYF.

The V and J genes are TRBV10-2 and TRBJ2-7; D is undetermined. CDR1 and CDR2 (germline): WSHSY, SAAADI. V gave up 3 bases and J gave up 3 bases, with 9 bases separating them. The CDR3 contains 13 residues. The CDR3 DNA sequence: TGCGCCAGCAGTGAAAACAAAAACTACGAGCAGTACTTC. Translated, it gives CASSENKNYEQYF.

V gene TRBV5-1 combines with J gene TRBJ2-2, with 10 bases that match TRBD2. The CDR3 runs to 15 residues. J was trimmed by 3 bases and V by 2 bases; bases with no gene match: 1. Germline values: CDR1 SGHRS, CDR2 YFSETQ. For the CDR3, the DNA is TGCGCCAGCAGCTTCCTAGCGGGGGACACCGGGGAGCTGTTTTTT. Protein product: CASSFLAGDTGELFF.

This clone was counted a single time. The chain uses TRBV18 and TRBJ2-6; D might be TRBD1 (6 bases). The V end was cut by 3 bases, the J end by 2 bases, with 14 bases between. The CDR3 covers 17 residues. Germline V gives CDR1 KGHSH, CDR2 LQKENI. The CDR3 loop is CASSPQTGNTGANVLTF. As DNA, the CDR3 is TGTGCCAGCTCACCGCAAACAGGGAACACTGGGGCCAACGTCCTGACTTTC.

The rearrangement links TRBV7-2 to TRBJ2-1; D not resolved. The CDR3 consists of 14 residues. Trimming took off 2 bases at V and 9 bases at J, with 14 bases between the two ends. Germline loops: CDR1 SGHTA, CDR2 FQGNSA. The CDR3 sequence is CASSLWSASTEQFF. The CDR3 DNA is TGTGCCAGCAGCTTATGGTCGGCTAGTACTGAGCAGTTCTTC.

The chain combines TRBV2 with TRBJ2-2, with 11 bases that match TRBD1. In germline, CDR1 is SNHLY, CDR2 FYNNEI. V trimming: 6 bases; J trimming: 4 bases; junction bases outside the gene matches: 7. The CDR3 runs to 16 residues. The DNA of the CDR3 is TGTGCCAGCAGCGGCCGGGACAGGGGGGCCACCGGGGAGCTGTTTTTT. Residues: CASSGRDRGATGELFF. Variable domain in full (rest from reference TRBV2 and TRBJ2-2): EPEVTQTPSHQVTQMGQEVILRCVPISNHLYFYWYRQILGQKVEFLVSFYNNEISEKSEIFDDQFSVERPDGSNFTLKIRSTKLEDSAMYFCASSGRDRGATGELFFGEGSRLTVL.

The chain joins TRBV4-3 to TRBJ2-1, with D perhaps matching TRBD2 (6 bases). Between the trimmed V and J ends, which lost 0 bases and 3 bases, there was a span of 12 bases. Germline values: CDR1 LGHNA, CDR2 YSLEER. The CDR3 runs to 16 residues. The CDR3 here is CASSQDKSGYYNEQFF. CDR3 coding DNA: TGCGCCAGCAGCCAAGACAAAAGCGGGTACTACAATGAGCAGTTCTTC.

V usage is TRBV12-5 and J usage is TRBJ1-3; no clear D gene. Trimming stripped 6 bases from V and 1 base from J, with 10 bases between. This CDR3 spans 14 amino acids. Germline V gene lookup returns CDR1 LGHNT and CDR2 FRNRAP. This chain's CDR3 is CASGASSSGNTIYF. The CDR3 DNA reads TGTGCTAGTGGGGCTTCCTCGTCTGGAAACACCATATATTTT.

The genes are TRBV7-2 and TRBJ2-3; TRBD1 aligns across 9 bases. From germline, CDR1 is SGHTA and CDR2 FQGNSA. The CDR3 totals 13 residues. V trimming: 5 bases; J trimming: 4 bases; junction bases outside the gene matches: 1. The CDR3 sequence: CASSRQGADTQYF. CDR3 coding DNA: TGTGCCAGCAGCCGACAGGGGGCAGATACGCAGTATTTT.

This chain joins TRBV7-2 and TRBJ2-7, with 8 bases aligning to TRBD2. J was trimmed by 5 bases and V by 3 bases; bases with no gene match: 3. The germline V gene has CDR1 SGHTA and CDR2 FQGNSA. This CDR3 contains 13 residues. Here the CDR3 reads CASSLGLVNEQYF. In DNA, the CDR3 is TGTGCCAGCAGCTTGGGACTAGTCAACGAGCAGTACTTC.